Here is one T cell receptor (beta chain) with its context. Germline CDR1 DFQATT, CDR2 SNEGSKA (reference sequence). The CDR3 spans 15 residues. V gave up 3 bases and J gave up 5 bases; unmatched junction bases: 9. This specimen belongs to a study of control samples from healthy donors and cancer patients. TCRdb's copy holds only in-frame clones and misses some; the assay was immunoSEQ multiplex PCR. Of some 70,000 clones in the sample, approximately 83% were seen once. This receptor was taken from a man aged 55-75 years in good health. Sequencing was carried out using blood. The chain carries TRBV20-1 and TRBJ2-3; 9 bases are a match to TRBD2. In DNA form, the CDR3 reads TGCAGTGCTAGTGTAGCGGGAGATTCGATAGATACGCAGTATTTT. It translates to CSASVAGDSIDTQYF.